A single sample is the source of the 2 T cell receptor delta chains below, sequenced in a study of delta chains in infants with herpesvirus infections. Gamma-chain- and delta-chain-specific primers converted PBMC RNA into TCR cDNA. With CATT, TCRdb re-called clones from the RT-PCR reads. Of 250 to 350 delta-chain clones in the sample, 16% were seen once. This specimen was peripheral blood, taken at time point 2 of longitudinal follow-up. These receptors all come from a human donor who was a Ugandan infant, either HIV-exposed or HIV-unexposed (not recorded which).

The J gene is given as TRDJ2, and the V gene is not called. This CDR3 comprises 10 residues. The chain's CDR3 is CSALTAQLFF. The DNA of the CDR3 is TGTAGTGCTTTGACAGCACAACTCTTCTTT.

On this clone: TCRdb assigns this DNA the protein of a much larger clone, which departs from its translation at residue 4; this likely reflects a read error, and the protein shown comes from translating the DNA. The chain carries TRDV2 and TRDJ1; TRDD3 aligns across 12 bases. The CDR3 has 18 residues. Germline CDR1 GEAIGNYY, CDR2 EKD. The junction had 14 bases not matched to a gene; V was cut back by 5 bases and J by 2 bases. The CDR3 DNA is TGTGCCTGTGGCCTACTGGGGGATACAATCCGAACGACCGATAAACTCATCTTT. Translation gives CACGLLGDTIRTTDKLIF.